The T cell receptor (beta chain) described here comes from a study of blood T cells in healthy people across ages. The authors ran a second PCR of about 6 to 11 cycles using a sample-barcoded 5' primer and a J-beta primer mix. Via MiXCR, TCRdb re-called the 5' RACE reads, giving one row per CDR3 protein. The sample records 580,000 or so distinct CDR3 sequences, around 48% being singletons. This clonotype was seen more than once but under ten times. The clonotype was recovered from an elderly man in good health. Sequencing used blood.

Written as DNA, the CDR3 is TGTGCCAGCAGTGAGGGCAGGGTGGACTATGGCTACACCTTC. The encoded protein is CASSEGRVDYGYTF. The rearrangement links TRBV2 to TRBJ1-2; perhaps TRBD1 as D (5 bases). Trimming removed 3 bases from V and 3 bases from J, with 11 bases in between. There are 14 residues in the CDR3. CDR1 and CDR2 from the germline V gene are SNHLY and FYNNEI. Looking up the rest from reference TRBV2 and TRBJ1-2 gives the full variable domain: EPEVTQTPSHQVTQMGQEVILRCVPISNHLYFYWYRQILGQKVEFLVSFYNNEISEKSEIFDDQFSVERPDGSNFTLKIRSTKLEDSAMYFCASSEGRVDYGYTFGSGTRLTVV.